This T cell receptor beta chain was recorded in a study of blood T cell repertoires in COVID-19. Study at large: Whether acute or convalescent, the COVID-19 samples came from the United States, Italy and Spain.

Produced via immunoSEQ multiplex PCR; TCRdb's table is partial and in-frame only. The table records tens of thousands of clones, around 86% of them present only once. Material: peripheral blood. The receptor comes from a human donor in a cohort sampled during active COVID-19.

The CDR3 loop reads CASSSGVREKLFF. For the CDR3, the DNA is TGTGCCAGCAGTTCAGGGGTGAGGGAAAAACTGTTTTTT. This chain connects TRBV12-3 or TRBV12-4 to TRBJ1-4, with a possible D match to TRBD1 (6 bases). The length of the CDR3 is 13 residues. V shed 4 bases and J shed 8 bases, with 11 bases lying between them.